This T cell receptor (beta chain) was identified in a study of T cell responses to AZD1222 COVID-19 vaccine. Notes on the study in general: Spike-specific TCR breadth rose after two AZD1222 doses, and depth rose as well.

The repertoire was sequenced with immunoSEQ multiplex PCR; TCRdb's copy has only in-frame clones and lacks some. This repertoire shows some 140,000 clones, roughly 80% found once; its top ten account for roughly 4%. Note on this clone: Its cognate antigen is unknown.

This specimen consisted of peripheral blood, obtained on day 0 of AZD1222 vaccination. This TCR was sampled from an adult in good health.

The CDR3 nucleotides are TGTGCCAGCAGCTTCCGGGACAGGGGGAGAGGCAACGTCCTGACTTTC. This translates into CASSFRDRGRGNVLTF. This chain uses TRBV5-6 with TRBJ2-6; 11 bases are a match to TRBD1. The CDR3 covers 16 residues. From germline, CDR1 is SGHDT and CDR2 YYEEEE. V lost 2 bases to trimming and J lost 9 bases; unmatched junction nucleotides: 7.